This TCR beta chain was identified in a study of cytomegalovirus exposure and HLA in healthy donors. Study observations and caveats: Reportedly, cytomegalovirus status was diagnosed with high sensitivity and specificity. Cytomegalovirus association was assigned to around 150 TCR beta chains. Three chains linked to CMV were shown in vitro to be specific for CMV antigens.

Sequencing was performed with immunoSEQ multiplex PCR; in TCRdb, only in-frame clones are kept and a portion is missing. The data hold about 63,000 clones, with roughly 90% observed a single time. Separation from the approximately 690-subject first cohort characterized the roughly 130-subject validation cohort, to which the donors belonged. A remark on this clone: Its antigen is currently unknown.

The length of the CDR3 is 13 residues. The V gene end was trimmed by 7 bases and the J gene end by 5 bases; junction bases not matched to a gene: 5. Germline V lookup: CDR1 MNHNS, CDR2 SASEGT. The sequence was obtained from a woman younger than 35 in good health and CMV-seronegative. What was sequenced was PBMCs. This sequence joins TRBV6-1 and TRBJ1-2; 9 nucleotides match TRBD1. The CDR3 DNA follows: TGTGCCAGCATGGACAGGGGAAAATATGGCTACACCTTC. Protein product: CASMDRGKYGYTF.